The present entry profiles one T cell receptor beta chain with its context. Its antigen remains unknown. The CDR3 is made up of 15 amino acids. The germline V gene has CDR1 SGHRS and CDR2 YFSETQ. This specimen comes from a study of cytomegalovirus exposure and HLA in healthy donors. Broader study findings: Later analysis revealed greater clonal expansion in HLA-associated TCR beta chains than in equally common others.

The PCR contained 60 Vbeta and 13 Jbeta primers. Clones were sequenced by immunoSEQ multiplex PCR, and TCRdb holds only the in-frame ones, with some missing. This table has roughly 63,000 clones, about 65% appearing once. Source material: PBMCs. This chain links TRBV5-1 with TRBJ2-5, with D possibly TRBD2 on 5 matching bases. Gene TRBJ2-7 matches the end of the DNA better, so the J call may be wrong. The clonotype comes from a man aged 45 to 65 in good health and CMV-seropositive. The CDR3 DNA sequence: TGCGCCAGCAGCTTGGCCAAAGGGAGCTCCTACGAGCAGTACTTC. Translation gives CASSLAKGSSYEQYF.